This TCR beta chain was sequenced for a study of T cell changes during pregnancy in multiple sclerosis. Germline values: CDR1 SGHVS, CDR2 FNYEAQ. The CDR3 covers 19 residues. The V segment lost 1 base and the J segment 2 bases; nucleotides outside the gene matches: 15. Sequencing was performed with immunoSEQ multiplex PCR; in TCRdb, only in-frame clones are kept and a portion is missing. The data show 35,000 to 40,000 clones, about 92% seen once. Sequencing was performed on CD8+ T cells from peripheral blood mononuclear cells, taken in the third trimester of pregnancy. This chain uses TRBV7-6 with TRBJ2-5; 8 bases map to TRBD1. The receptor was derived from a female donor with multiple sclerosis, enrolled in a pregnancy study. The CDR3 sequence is CASSLVFGSRTGQQETQYF. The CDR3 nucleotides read TGTGCCAGCAGCTTAGTTTTTGGGTCTCGGACAGGGCAACAAGAGACCCAGTACTTC.